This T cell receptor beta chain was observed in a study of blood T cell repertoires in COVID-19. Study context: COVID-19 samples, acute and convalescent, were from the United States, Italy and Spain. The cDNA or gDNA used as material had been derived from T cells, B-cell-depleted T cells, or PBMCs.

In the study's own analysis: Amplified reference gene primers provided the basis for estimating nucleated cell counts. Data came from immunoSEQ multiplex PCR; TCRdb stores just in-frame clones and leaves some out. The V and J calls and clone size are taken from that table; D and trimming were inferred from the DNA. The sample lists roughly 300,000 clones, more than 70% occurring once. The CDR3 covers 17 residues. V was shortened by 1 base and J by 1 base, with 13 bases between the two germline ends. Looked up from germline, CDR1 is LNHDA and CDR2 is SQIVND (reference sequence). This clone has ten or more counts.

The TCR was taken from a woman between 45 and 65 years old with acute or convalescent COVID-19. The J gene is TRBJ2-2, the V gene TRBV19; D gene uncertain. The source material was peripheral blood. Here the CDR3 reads CASSIGAVRGNTGELFF. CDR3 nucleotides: TGTGCCAGTAGTATAGGGGCAGTGCGTGGGAACACCGGGGAGCTGTTTTTT.